This T cell receptor beta chain was retrieved from a study of T-cell reconstitution after alpha-beta-depleted transplantation in children. Unique molecular identifiers were incorporated when the TCRbeta library was constructed. TCRdb reprocessed the PCR reads via MiXCR and lists one record per CDR3 protein. The sample lists 70,000 to 95,000 distinct CDR3 sequences, less than 20% seen once, with less than 20% in the top ten. Trimming cost V 10 bases and J 1 base; bases outside gene matches: 6. The CDR3 has 13 residues. Germline V lookup: CDR1 ENHRY, CDR2 SYGVKD. The chain uses TRBV10-3 and TRBJ1-2; 7 positions agree with TRBD1. This sequence originates from a male patient between 2 and 15 years old who had a stem cell transplant for acute lymphoblastic leukemia, so the T cells may come from the graft donor. Specimen: PBMCs, mostly from graft donor cells, collected 180 days after TCRalphabeta/CD19-depleted stem cell transplant. CDR3 in DNA: TGTGCCACCGTAACAGGGGATAACTATGGCTACACCTTC. Protein sequence: CATVTGDNYGYTF.